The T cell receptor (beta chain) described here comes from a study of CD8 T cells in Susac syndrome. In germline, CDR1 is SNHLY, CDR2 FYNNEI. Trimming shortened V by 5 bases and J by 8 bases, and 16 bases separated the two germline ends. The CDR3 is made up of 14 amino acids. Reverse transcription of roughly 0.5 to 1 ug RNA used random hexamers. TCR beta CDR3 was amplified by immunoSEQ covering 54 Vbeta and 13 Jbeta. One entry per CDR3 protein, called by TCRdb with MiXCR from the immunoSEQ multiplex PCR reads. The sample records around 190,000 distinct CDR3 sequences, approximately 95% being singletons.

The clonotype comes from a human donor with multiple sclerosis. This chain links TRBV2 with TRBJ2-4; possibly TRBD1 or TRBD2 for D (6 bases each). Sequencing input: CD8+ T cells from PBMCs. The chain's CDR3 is CASSLDSGWDIQYF. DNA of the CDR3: TGTGCCAGCAGTTTGGACAGCGGGTGGGACATTCAGTACTTC.